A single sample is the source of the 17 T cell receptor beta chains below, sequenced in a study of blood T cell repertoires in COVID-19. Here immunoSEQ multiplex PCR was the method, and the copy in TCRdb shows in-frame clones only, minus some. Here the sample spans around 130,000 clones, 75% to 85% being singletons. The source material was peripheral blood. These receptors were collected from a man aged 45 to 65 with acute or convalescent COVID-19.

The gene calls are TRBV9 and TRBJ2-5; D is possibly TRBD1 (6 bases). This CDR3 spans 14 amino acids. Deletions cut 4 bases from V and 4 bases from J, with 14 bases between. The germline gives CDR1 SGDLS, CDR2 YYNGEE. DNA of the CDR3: TGTGCCAGCAGCCTCATTGGGGGCAGAGAGACCCAGTACTTC. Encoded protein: CASSLIGGRETQYF. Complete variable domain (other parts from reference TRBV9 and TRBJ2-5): DSGVTQTPKHLITATGQRVTLRCSPRSGDLSVYWYQQSLDQGLQFLIQYYNGEERAKGNILERFSAQQFPDLHSELNLSSLELGDSALYFCASSLIGGRETQYFGPGTRLLVL.

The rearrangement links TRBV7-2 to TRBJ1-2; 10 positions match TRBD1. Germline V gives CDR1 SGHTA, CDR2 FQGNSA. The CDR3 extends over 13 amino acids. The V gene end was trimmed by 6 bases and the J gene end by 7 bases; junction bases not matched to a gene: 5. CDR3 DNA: TGTGCCAGCAGAATCTGGACAGGGGGTGGCTACACCTTC. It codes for CASRIWTGGGYTF. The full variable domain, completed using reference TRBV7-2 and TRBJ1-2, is GAGVSQSPSNKVTEKGKDVELRCDPISGHTALYWYRQSLGQGLEFLIYFQGNSAPDKSGLPSDRFSAERTGGSVSTLTIQRTQQEDSAVYLCASRIWTGGGYTFGSGTRLTVV.

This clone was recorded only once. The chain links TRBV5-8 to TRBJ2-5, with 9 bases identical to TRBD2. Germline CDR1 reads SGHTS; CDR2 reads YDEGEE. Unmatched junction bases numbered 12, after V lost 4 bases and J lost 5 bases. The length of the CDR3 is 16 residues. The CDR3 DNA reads TGTGCCAGCAGCCCCGGACTGCGGGAGGGCCAGGAGACCCAGTACTTC. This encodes CASSPGLREGQETQYF.

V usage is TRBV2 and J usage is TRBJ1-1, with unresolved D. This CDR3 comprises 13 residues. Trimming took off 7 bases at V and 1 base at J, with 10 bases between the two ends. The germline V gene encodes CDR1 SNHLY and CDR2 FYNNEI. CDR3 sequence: CASIATENTEAFF. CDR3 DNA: TGTGCCAGCATCGCAACAGAGAACACTGAAGCTTTCTTT.

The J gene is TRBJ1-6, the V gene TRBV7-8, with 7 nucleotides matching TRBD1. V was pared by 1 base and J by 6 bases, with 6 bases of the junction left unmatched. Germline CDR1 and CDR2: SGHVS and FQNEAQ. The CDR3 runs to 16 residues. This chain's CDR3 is CASSLGTGGGNSPLHF. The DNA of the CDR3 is TGTGCCAGCAGCTTAGGGACAGGAGGGGGTAATTCACCCCTCCACTTT.

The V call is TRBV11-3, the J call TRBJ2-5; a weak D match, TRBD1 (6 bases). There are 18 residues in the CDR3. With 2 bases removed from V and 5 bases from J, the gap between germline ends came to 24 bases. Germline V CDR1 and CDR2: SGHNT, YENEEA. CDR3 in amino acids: CASSLTPSALVGHETQYF. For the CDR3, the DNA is TGTGCCAGCAGCTTAACTCCCTCTGCCCTGGTGGGACACGAGACCCAGTACTTC.

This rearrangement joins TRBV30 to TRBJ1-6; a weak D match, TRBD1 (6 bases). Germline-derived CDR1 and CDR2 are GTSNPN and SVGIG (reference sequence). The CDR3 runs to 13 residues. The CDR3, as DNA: TGTGCTGGCCGTGGGACAAAAAATTCACCCCTCCACTTT. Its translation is CAGRGTKNSPLHF.

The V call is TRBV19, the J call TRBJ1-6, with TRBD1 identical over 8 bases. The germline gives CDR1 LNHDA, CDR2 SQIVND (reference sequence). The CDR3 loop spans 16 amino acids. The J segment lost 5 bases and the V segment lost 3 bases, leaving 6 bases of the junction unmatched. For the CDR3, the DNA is TGTGCCAGTAGTATTATACAGGGGGTAAATAATTCACCCCTCCACTTT. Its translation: CASSIIQGVNNSPLHF.

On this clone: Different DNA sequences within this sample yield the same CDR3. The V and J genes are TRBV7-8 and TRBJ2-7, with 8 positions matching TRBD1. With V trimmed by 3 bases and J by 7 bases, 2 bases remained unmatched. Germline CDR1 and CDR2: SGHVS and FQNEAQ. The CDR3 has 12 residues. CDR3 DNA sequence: TGTGCCAGCAGCTTCACAGGGGGTGAGCAGTACTTC. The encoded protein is CASSFTGGEQYF.

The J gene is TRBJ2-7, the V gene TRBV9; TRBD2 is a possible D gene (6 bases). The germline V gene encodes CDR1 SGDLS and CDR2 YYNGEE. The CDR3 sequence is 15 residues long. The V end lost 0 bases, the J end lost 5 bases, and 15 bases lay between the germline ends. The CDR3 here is CASSVATLGGDEQYF. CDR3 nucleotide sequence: TGTGCCAGCAGCGTAGCTACGCTGGGGGGAGACGAGCAGTACTTC.

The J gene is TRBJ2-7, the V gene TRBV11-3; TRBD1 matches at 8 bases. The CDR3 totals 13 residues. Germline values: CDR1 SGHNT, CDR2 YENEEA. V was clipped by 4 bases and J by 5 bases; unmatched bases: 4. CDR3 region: CASSSYRGNEQYF. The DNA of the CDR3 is TGTGCCAGCAGCTCTTACAGGGGGAACGAGCAGTACTTC.

CDR3 sequence (DNA): TGTGCCAGCTCACCCTTGGGACAGAACTCCTACGAGCAGTACTTC. Protein: CASSPLGQNSYEQYF. J is TRBJ2-7 and V is TRBV18; 7 positions match TRBD1. The V and J ends lost 3 bases and 0 bases, in that order; junction bases with no gene match: 5. The germline CDR1 and CDR2 sequences are KGHSH and LQKENI. The CDR3 spans 15 residues.

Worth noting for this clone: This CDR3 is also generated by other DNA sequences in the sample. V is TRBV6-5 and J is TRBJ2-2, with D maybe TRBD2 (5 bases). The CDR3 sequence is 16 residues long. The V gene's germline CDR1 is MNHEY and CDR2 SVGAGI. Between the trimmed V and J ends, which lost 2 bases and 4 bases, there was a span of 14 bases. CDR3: CASSYPMTRGTGELFF. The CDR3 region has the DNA TGTGCCAGCAGTTACCCCATGACCCGGGGCACCGGGGAGCTGTTTTTT.

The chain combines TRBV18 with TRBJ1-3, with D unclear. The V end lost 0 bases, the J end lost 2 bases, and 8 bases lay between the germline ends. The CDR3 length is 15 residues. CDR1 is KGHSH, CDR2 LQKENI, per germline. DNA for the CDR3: TGTGCCAGCTCACCACCGGGCAGGCCTGGAAACACCATATATTTT. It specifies CASSPPGRPGNTIYF.

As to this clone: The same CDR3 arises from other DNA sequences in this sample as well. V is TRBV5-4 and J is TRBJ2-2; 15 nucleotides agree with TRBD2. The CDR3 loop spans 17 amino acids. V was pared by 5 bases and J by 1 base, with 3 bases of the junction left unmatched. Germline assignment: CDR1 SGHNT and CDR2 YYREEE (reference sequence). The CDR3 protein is CASRTGLAGGNTGELFF. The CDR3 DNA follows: TGTGCCAGCAGAACGGGACTAGCGGGAGGGAACACCGGGGAGCTGTTTTTT.

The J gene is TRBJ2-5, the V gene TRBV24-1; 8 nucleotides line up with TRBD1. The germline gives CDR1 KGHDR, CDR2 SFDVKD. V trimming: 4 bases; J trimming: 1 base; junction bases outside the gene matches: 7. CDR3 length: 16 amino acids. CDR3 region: CATSDPQGQAQETQYF. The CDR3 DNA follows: TGTGCCACCAGTGACCCGCAGGGACAGGCCCAAGAGACCCAGTACTTC.

The CDR3 coding sequence is TGTGCCAGCAGCCGAGACAGGGTCTACAATGAGCAGTTCTTC. Translating it yields CASSRDRVYNEQFF. V is TRBV7-9 and J is TRBJ2-1; TRBD1 matches at 7 bases. The CDR3 length is 14 residues. Germline V gives CDR1 SEHNR, CDR2 FQNEAQ (reference sequence). J lost 3 bases, V lost 5 bases, and 4 bases had no gene match. The full variable domain, completed using reference TRBV7-9 and TRBJ2-1, is DTGVSQNPRHKITKRGQNVTFRCDPISEHNRLYWYRQTLGQGPEFLTYFQNEAQLEKSRLLSDRFSAERPKGSFSTLEIQRTEQGDSAMYLCASSRDRVYNEQFFGPGTRLTVL.